These T cell receptor beta chains were read from a single sample in a study of OX40 agonist ivuxolimab in advanced cancers. Some clones are missing from TCRdb's copy, which holds only in-frame ones; the method was immunoSEQ multiplex PCR. The table records fewer than 11,000 clones, approximately 87% of them present only once. The material was CD4+ or CD8+ T cells sorted from blood, obtained in a trial of the OX40 agonist ivuxolimab. The receptors come from an adult with an advanced solid tumor such as melanoma, head and neck, liver or kidney cancer. The CDR3 runs from the conserved cysteine through the conserved F or W. Fields, in order: CDR3 length, clone size, D gene, J gene, V gene, CDR3 protein, CDR3 DNA. A D gene is named only where the DNA matches it firmly. Clone size appears in some rows only: once, few, many, or a class for an expanded clone.

cdr3_length: 15; clone_size: -; d_call: -; j_call: TRBJ2-1; v_call: TRBV10-2; cdr3_aa: CASRSLRGVYNEQFF; cdr3_nt: TGCGCCAGCAGGTCTTTGAGGGGGGTGTACAATGAGCAGTTCTTC
cdr3_length: 15; clone_size: -; d_call: -; j_call: TRBJ1-3; v_call: TRBV6-1; cdr3_aa: CASSEGWGPGNTIYF; cdr3_nt: TGTGCCAGCAGTGAAGGATGGGGGCCCGGAAACACCATATATTTT
cdr3_length: 17; clone_size: -; d_call: TRBD1; j_call: TRBJ2-3; v_call: TRBV5-4; cdr3_aa: CASSLAWGQESQDTQYF; cdr3_nt: TGTGCCAGCAGCTTGGCCTGGGGACAGGAGTCTCAAGATACGCAGTATTTT
cdr3_length: 15; clone_size: -; d_call: -; j_call: TRBJ2-7; v_call: TRBV7-3; cdr3_aa: CASSLSARVLYEQYF; cdr3_nt: TGTGCCAGCAGCTTATCTGCACGCGTTCTGTACGAGCAGTACTTC
cdr3_length: 16; clone_size: -; d_call: TRBD2; j_call: TRBJ2-5; v_call: TRBV5-1; cdr3_aa: CASSLFSGGGQETQYF; cdr3_nt: TGCGCCAGCAGCTTGTTTAGCGGGGGAGGTCAGGAGACCCAGTACTTC
cdr3_length: 14; clone_size: -; d_call: TRBD1; j_call: TRBJ2-2; v_call: TRBV6-6; cdr3_aa: CASTIQGMAGELFF; cdr3_nt: TGTGCCAGCACCATACAGGGGATGGCCGGGGAGCTGTTTTTT
cdr3_length: 15; clone_size: -; d_call: TRBD2; j_call: TRBJ2-4; v_call: TRBV6-5; cdr3_aa: CASSYGAGGKNIQYF; cdr3_nt: TGTGCCAGCAGTTACGGGGCGGGGGGGAAAAACATTCAGTACTTC
cdr3_length: 15; clone_size: -; d_call: -; j_call: TRBJ1-1; v_call: TRBV13; cdr3_aa: CASSQLYRLDTEAFF; cdr3_nt: TGTGCCAGCAGTCAATTATACAGACTGGACACTGAAGCTTTCTTT
cdr3_length: 15; clone_size: -; d_call: -; j_call: TRBJ2-1; v_call: TRBV7-6; cdr3_aa: CASSLMGSGIREQFF; cdr3_nt: TGTGCCAGCAGCCTCATGGGAAGTGGGATCCGGGAGCAGTTCTTC
cdr3_length: 13; clone_size: once; d_call: -; j_call: TRBJ2-3; v_call: TRBV5-4; cdr3_aa: CASRKGGTDTQYF; cdr3_nt: TGTGCCAGCCGGAAGGGAGGCACAGATACGCAGTATTTT
cdr3_length: 13; clone_size: -; d_call: -; j_call: TRBJ2-7; v_call: TRBV27; cdr3_aa: CASSLAGTYEQYF; cdr3_nt: TGTGCCAGCAGTTTAGCAGGAACCTACGAGCAGTACTTC
cdr3_length: 12; clone_size: -; d_call: TRBD1; j_call: TRBJ2-7; v_call: TRBV6-1; cdr3_aa: CANGQGAGEQYF; cdr3_nt: TGTGCCAACGGACAGGGCGCAGGCGAGCAGTACTTC
cdr3_length: 20; clone_size: -; d_call: TRBD2; j_call: TRBJ2-5; v_call: TRBV5-4; cdr3_aa: CASSFWPGSGGAQYQETQYF; cdr3_nt: TGTGCCAGCAGCTTTTGGCCCGGTAGCGGGGGGGCCCAGTACCAAGAGACCCAGTACTTC
cdr3_length: 15; clone_size: -; d_call: -; j_call: TRBJ2-3; v_call: TRBV19; cdr3_aa: CASSIVAGAPDTQYF; cdr3_nt: TGTGCCAGTAGTATAGTGGCAGGGGCCCCAGATACGCAGTATTTT
cdr3_length: 13; clone_size: few; d_call: -; j_call: TRBJ1-4; v_call: TRBV7-6; cdr3_aa: CASTTRGGEKLFF; cdr3_nt: TGTGCCAGCACCACCCGAGGGGGAGAAAAACTGTTTTTT
cdr3_length: 15; clone_size: once; d_call: TRBD2; j_call: TRBJ2-1; v_call: TRBV7-3; cdr3_aa: CASSLLAGAYNEQFF; cdr3_nt: TGTGCCAGCAGCTTGCTAGCGGGGGCCTACAATGAGCAGTTCTTC
cdr3_length: 15; clone_size: -; d_call: TRBD2; j_call: TRBJ2-3; v_call: TRBV19; cdr3_aa: CASRIGTRSTDTQYF; cdr3_nt: TGTGCCAGTAGGATCGGGACTAGGTCGACAGATACGCAGTATTTT
cdr3_length: 13; clone_size: -; d_call: -; j_call: TRBJ2-1; v_call: TRBV19; cdr3_aa: CASSIVPENEQFF; cdr3_nt: TGTGCCAGTAGTATCGTTCCAGAAAATGAGCAGTTCTTC
cdr3_length: 14; clone_size: -; d_call: TRBD1; j_call: TRBJ2-7; v_call: TRBV6-4; cdr3_aa: CASSPGTGSYEQYF; cdr3_nt: TGTGCCAGCAGTCCCGGGACAGGGTCCTACGAGCAGTACTTC
cdr3_length: 20; clone_size: -; d_call: TRBD2; j_call: TRBJ2-2; v_call: TRBV12-5; cdr3_aa: CASGLAPSGGGHANTGELFF; cdr3_nt: TGTGCTAGTGGTTTGGCGCCGTCGGGCGGGGGGCACGCGAACACCGGGGAGCTGTTTTTT
cdr3_length: 15; clone_size: -; d_call: -; j_call: TRBJ2-4; v_call: TRBV4-1; cdr3_aa: CASSPSGLAKNIQYF; cdr3_nt: TGCGCCAGCAGCCCTTCGGGACTAGCCAAAAACATTCAGTACTTC
cdr3_length: 13; clone_size: few; d_call: TRBD1; j_call: TRBJ1-2; v_call: TRBV14; cdr3_aa: CASSQTTGAGYTF; cdr3_nt: TGTGCCAGCAGCCAAACAACAGGGGCCGGCTACACCTTC
cdr3_length: 14; clone_size: -; d_call: -; j_call: TRBJ1-1; v_call: TRBV5-6; cdr3_aa: CASTRPPGDTEAFF; cdr3_nt: TGTGCCAGCACCCGACCCCCGGGGGACACTGAAGCTTTCTTT
cdr3_length: 14; clone_size: -; d_call: -; j_call: TRBJ2-7; v_call: TRBV6-1; cdr3_aa: CASNPIGSSYEQYF; cdr3_nt: TGTGCCAGCAACCCCATCGGTTCCTCCTACGAGCAGTACTTC
cdr3_length: 15; clone_size: few; d_call: TRBD1; j_call: TRBJ1-1; v_call: TRBV11-1; cdr3_aa: CASSAPQGRSTEAFF; cdr3_nt: TGTGCCAGCAGCGCCCCACAGGGGAGGAGCACTGAAGCTTTCTTT
cdr3_length: 16; clone_size: -; d_call: TRBD1; j_call: TRBJ2-2; v_call: TRBV27; cdr3_aa: CASSFWTGASTGELFF; cdr3_nt: TGTGCCAGCAGTTTTTGGACAGGGGCCTCCACCGGGGAGCTGTTTTTT
cdr3_length: 14; clone_size: -; d_call: -; j_call: TRBJ2-7; v_call: TRBV6-6; cdr3_aa: CASSLEGAIYEQYF; cdr3_nt: TGTGCCAGCAGTTTGGAGGGGGCGATCTACGAGCAGTACTTC
cdr3_length: 15; clone_size: -; d_call: -; j_call: TRBJ2-7; v_call: TRBV11-2; cdr3_aa: CASSPLEGGLNEQYF; cdr3_nt: TGTGCCAGCAGCCCACTTGAGGGGGGGCTTAACGAGCAGTACTTC
cdr3_length: 14; clone_size: once; d_call: -; j_call: TRBJ2-7; v_call: TRBV27; cdr3_aa: CASSLGQELYEQYF; cdr3_nt: TGTGCCAGCAGTTTAGGTCAGGAACTCTACGAGCAGTACTTC
cdr3_length: 13; clone_size: -; d_call: -; j_call: TRBJ2-2; v_call: TRBV29-1; cdr3_aa: CSVRTPNTGELFF; cdr3_nt: TGCAGCGTTCGTACCCCGAACACCGGGGAGCTGTTTTTT
cdr3_length: 13; clone_size: once; d_call: TRBD2; j_call: TRBJ2-1; v_call: TRBV6-6; cdr3_aa: CASSYSSGLERFF; cdr3_nt: TGTGCCAGCAGTTACTCTTCGGGACTAGAACGTTTCTTC
cdr3_length: 11; clone_size: -; d_call: TRBD1; j_call: TRBJ1-2; v_call: TRBV29-1; cdr3_aa: CSVLQGHGYTF; cdr3_nt: TGCAGCGTCCTACAGGGGCACGGCTACACCTTC
cdr3_length: 14; clone_size: -; d_call: TRBD1; j_call: TRBJ2-7; v_call: TRBV5-6; cdr3_aa: CASRDRSPSYEQYF; cdr3_nt: TGTGCCAGCAGGGACAGGTCCCCATCCTACGAGCAGTACTTC
cdr3_length: 9; clone_size: -; d_call: -; j_call: TRBJ1-6; v_call: TRBV7-9; cdr3_aa: CAMGSPLHF; cdr3_nt: TGTGCCATGGGGTCACCCCTCCACTTT
cdr3_length: 13; clone_size: medium-sized; d_call: TRBD2; j_call: TRBJ2-3; v_call: TRBV10-3; cdr3_aa: CAISGAGPDTQYF; cdr3_nt: TGTGCCATCAGTGGAGCGGGACCTGATACGCAGTATTTT
cdr3_length: 14; clone_size: -; d_call: TRBD1; j_call: TRBJ1-1; v_call: TRBV10-3; cdr3_aa: CAIRIGTDYTEAFF; cdr3_nt: TGTGCCATCAGAATCGGGACAGACTACACTGAAGCTTTCTTT
cdr3_length: 14; clone_size: -; d_call: -; j_call: TRBJ1-1; v_call: TRBV10-1; cdr3_aa: CASSDTGMNTEAFF; cdr3_nt: TGCGCCAGCAGTGACACGGGAATGAACACTGAAGCTTTCTTT
cdr3_length: 17; clone_size: -; d_call: TRBD2; j_call: TRBJ2-2; v_call: TRBV13; cdr3_aa: CASSLDGGATNTGELFF; cdr3_nt: TGTGCCAGCAGCTTAGACGGGGGGGCGACGAACACCGGGGAGCTGTTTTTT
cdr3_length: 14; clone_size: -; d_call: -; j_call: TRBJ1-3; v_call: TRBV9; cdr3_aa: CASNGGDSGNTIYF; cdr3_nt: TGTGCCAGCAACGGGGGGGACTCTGGAAACACCATATATTTT
cdr3_length: 14; clone_size: -; d_call: -; j_call: TRBJ2-4; v_call: TRBV4-1; cdr3_aa: CASSQERRGDIQYF; cdr3_nt: TGCGCCAGCAGCCAAGAGAGACGAGGGGACATTCAGTACTTC
cdr3_length: 14; clone_size: -; d_call: -; j_call: TRBJ2-7; v_call: TRBV9; cdr3_aa: CASSVVSGDYEQYF; cdr3_nt: TGTGCCAGCAGCGTAGTTTCGGGGGACTACGAGCAGTACTTC
cdr3_length: 16; clone_size: -; d_call: TRBD1; j_call: TRBJ2-7; v_call: TRBV7-9; cdr3_aa: CASSPPSGTGAYEQYF; cdr3_nt: TGTGCCAGCAGCCCACCATCCGGGACAGGGGCCTACGAGCAGTACTTC
cdr3_length: 16; clone_size: -; d_call: TRBD1; j_call: TRBJ2-5; v_call: TRBV7-2; cdr3_aa: CASSYSGQGIGETQYF; cdr3_nt: TGTGCCAGCAGTTACTCCGGACAGGGGATCGGGGAGACCCAGTACTTC
cdr3_length: 15; clone_size: -; d_call: -; j_call: TRBJ2-7; v_call: TRBV7-6; cdr3_aa: CASSPWSGVAYEQYF; cdr3_nt: TGTGCCAGCAGCCCATGGTCAGGGGTTGCCTACGAGCAGTACTTC
cdr3_length: 13; clone_size: -; d_call: -; j_call: TRBJ2-7; v_call: TRBV28; cdr3_aa: CASSLSLDYEQYF; cdr3_nt: TGTGCCAGCAGTTTATCGTTGGACTACGAGCAGTACTTC
cdr3_length: 12; clone_size: -; d_call: -; j_call: TRBJ1-1; v_call: TRBV19; cdr3_aa: CASSIGPTEAFF; cdr3_nt: TGTGCCAGTAGTATCGGACCCACTGAAGCTTTCTTT
cdr3_length: 13; clone_size: -; d_call: -; j_call: TRBJ1-2; v_call: TRBV6-5; cdr3_aa: CASSYGSDYGYTF; cdr3_nt: TGTGCCAGCAGTTACGGGTCAGACTATGGCTACACCTTC
cdr3_length: 16; clone_size: once; d_call: -; j_call: TRBJ1-6; v_call: TRBV2; cdr3_aa: CASSDWSGGENSPLHF; cdr3_nt: TGTGCCAGCAGTGATTGGTCCGGGGGGGAGAATTCACCCCTCCACTTT
cdr3_length: 17; clone_size: few; d_call: TRBD1; j_call: TRBJ2-3; v_call: TRBV5-1; cdr3_aa: CASSKGTGGAGSDTQYF; cdr3_nt: TGCGCCAGCAGCAAAGGGACAGGGGGCGCTGGGTCAGATACGCAGTATTTT
cdr3_length: 14; clone_size: -; d_call: TRBD1; j_call: TRBJ2-5; v_call: TRBV4-1; cdr3_aa: CASSPTGGLETQYF; cdr3_nt: TGCGCCAGCAGCCCCACAGGGGGTCTGGAGACCCAGTACTTC